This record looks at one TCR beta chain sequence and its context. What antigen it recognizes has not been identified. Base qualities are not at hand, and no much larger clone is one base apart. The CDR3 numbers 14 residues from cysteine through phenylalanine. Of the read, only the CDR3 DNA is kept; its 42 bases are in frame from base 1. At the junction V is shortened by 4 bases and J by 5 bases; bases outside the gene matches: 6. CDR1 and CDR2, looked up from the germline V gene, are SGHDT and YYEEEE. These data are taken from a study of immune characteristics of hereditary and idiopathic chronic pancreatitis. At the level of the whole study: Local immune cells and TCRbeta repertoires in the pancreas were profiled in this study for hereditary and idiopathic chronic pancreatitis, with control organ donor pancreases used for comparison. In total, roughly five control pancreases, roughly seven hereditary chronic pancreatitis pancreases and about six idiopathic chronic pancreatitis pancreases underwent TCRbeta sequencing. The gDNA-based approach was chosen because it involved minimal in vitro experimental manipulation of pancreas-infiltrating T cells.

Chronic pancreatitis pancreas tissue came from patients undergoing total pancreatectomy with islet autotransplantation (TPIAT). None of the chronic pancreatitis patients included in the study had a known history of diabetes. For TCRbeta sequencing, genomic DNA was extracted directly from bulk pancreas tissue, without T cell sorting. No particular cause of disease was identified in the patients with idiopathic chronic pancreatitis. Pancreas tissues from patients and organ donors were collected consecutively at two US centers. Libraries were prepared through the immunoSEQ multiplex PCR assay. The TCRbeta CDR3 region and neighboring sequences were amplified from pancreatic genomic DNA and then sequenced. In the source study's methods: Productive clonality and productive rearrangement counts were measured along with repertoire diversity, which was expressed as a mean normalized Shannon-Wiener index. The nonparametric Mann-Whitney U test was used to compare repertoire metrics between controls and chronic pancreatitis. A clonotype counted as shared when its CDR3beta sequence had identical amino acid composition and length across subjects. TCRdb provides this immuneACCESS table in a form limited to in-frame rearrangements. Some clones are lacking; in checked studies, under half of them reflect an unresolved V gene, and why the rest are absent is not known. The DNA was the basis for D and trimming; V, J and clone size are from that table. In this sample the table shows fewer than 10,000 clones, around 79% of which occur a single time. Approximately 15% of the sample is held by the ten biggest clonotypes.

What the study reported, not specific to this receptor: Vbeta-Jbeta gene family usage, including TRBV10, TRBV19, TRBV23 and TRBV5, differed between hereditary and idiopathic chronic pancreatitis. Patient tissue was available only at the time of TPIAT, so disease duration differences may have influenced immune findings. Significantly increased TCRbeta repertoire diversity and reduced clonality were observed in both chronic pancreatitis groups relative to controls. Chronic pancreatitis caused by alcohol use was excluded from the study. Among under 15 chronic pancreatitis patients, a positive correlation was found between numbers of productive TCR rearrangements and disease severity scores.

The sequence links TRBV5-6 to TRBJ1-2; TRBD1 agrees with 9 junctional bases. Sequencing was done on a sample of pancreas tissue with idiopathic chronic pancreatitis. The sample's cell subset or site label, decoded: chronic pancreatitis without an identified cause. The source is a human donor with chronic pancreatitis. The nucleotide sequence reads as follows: TGTGCCAGCAGCATGGGGACAGGGTCTTATGGCTACACCTTC. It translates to CASSMGTGSYGYTF.